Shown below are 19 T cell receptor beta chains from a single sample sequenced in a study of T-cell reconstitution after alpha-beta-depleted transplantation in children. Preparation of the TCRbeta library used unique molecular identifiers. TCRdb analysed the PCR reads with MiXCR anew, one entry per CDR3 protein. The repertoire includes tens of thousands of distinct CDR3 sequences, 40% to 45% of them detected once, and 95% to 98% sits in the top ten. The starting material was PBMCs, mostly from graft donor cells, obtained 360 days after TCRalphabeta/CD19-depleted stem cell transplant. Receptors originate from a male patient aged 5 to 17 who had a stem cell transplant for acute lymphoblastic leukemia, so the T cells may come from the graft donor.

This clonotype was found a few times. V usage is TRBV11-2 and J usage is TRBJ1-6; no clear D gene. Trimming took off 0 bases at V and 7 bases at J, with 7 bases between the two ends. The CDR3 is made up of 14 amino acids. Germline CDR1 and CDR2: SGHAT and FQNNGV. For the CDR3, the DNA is TGTGCCAGCAGCTTAGATCGTGGAAATTCACCCCTCCACTTT. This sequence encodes CASSLDRGNSPLHF.

The CDR3 coding sequence is TGCAGTGCTAGAGGGGCGGGAGGGCCGGGCTACGAGCAGTACTTC. Translating it yields CSARGAGGPGYEQYF. This chain links TRBV20-1 with TRBJ2-7; TRBD2 matches at 9 bases. V trimming: 1 base; J trimming: 3 bases; junction bases outside the gene matches: 7. The CDR3 has 15 amino acids. Germline values: CDR1 DFQATT, CDR2 SNEGSKA (reference sequence).

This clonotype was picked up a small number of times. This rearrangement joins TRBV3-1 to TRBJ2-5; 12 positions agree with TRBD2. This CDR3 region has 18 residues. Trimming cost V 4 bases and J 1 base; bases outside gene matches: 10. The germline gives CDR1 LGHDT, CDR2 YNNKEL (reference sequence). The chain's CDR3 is CASSPWVASGRAQETQYF. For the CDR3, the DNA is TGTGCCAGCAGCCCTTGGGTTGCTAGCGGGAGGGCCCAAGAGACCCAGTACTTC.

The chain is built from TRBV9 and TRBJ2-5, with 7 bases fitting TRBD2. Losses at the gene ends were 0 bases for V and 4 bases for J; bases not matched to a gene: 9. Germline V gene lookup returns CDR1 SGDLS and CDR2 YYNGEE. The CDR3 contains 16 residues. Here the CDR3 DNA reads TGTGCCAGCAGCGTAGAATGGGGGGGACCCCGAGAGACCCAGTACTTC. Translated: CASSVEWGGPRETQYF.

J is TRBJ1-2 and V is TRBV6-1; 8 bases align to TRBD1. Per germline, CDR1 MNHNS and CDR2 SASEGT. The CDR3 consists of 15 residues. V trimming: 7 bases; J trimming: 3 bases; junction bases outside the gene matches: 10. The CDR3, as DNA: TGTGCCAGCACCGACAGGGGTGGGGCGGACTATGGCTACACCTTC. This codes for CASTDRGGADYGYTF.

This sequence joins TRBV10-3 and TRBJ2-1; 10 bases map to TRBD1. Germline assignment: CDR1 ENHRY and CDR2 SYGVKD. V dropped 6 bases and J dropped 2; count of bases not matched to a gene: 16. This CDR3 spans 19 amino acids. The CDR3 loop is CAISASGQGQGRAYNEQFF. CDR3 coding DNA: TGTGCCATCAGCGCTTCGGGACAGGGGCAAGGAAGGGCCTACAATGAGCAGTTCTTC.

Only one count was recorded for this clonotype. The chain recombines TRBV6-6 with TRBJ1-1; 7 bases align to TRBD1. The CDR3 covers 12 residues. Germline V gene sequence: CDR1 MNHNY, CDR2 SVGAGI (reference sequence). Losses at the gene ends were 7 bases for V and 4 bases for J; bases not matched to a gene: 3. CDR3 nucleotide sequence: TGTGCCAGCATTGCAGGGGGCACTGAAGCTTTCTTT. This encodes CASIAGGTEAFF.

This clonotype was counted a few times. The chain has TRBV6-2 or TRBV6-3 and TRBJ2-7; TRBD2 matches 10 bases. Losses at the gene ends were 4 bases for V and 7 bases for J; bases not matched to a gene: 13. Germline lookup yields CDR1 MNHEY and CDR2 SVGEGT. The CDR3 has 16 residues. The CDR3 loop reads CASSSIQAGGPGEQYF. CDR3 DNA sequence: TGTGCCAGCAGTTCGATCCAAGCGGGGGGGCCGGGAGAGCAGTACTTC.

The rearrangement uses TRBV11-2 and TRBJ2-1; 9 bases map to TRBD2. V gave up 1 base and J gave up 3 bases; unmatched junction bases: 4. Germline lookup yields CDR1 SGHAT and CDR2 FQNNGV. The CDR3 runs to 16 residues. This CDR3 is CASSLATSGFYNEQFF. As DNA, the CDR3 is TGTGCCAGCAGCTTAGCTACTAGCGGGTTCTACAATGAGCAGTTCTTC.

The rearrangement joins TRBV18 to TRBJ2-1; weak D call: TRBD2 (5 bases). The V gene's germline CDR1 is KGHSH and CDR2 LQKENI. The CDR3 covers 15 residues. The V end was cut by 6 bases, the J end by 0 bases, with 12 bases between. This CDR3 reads CASSLEAASYNEQFF. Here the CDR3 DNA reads TGTGCCAGCTCCTTGGAGGCGGCCTCCTACAATGAGCAGTTCTTC.

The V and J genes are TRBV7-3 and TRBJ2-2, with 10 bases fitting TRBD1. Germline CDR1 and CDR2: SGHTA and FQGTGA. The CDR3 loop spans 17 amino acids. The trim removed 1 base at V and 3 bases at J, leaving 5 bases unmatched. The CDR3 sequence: CASSLMPGQGYTGELFF. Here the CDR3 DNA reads TGTGCCAGCAGCTTAATGCCGGGACAGGGGTACACCGGGGAGCTGTTTTTT.

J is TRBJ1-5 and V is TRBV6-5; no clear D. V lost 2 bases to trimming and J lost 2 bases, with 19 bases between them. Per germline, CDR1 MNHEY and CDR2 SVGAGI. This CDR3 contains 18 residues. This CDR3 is CASSYVRPREGGNQPQHF. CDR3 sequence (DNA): TGTGCCAGCAGTTACGTTCGACCTCGCGAGGGCGGCAATCAGCCCCAGCATTTT.

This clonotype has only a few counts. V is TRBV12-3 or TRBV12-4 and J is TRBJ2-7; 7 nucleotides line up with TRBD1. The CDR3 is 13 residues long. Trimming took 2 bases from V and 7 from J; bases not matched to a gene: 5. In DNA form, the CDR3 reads TGTGCCAGCAGTTTAAGGGGGCCAAGGGAGCAGTACTTC. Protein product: CASSLRGPREQYF.

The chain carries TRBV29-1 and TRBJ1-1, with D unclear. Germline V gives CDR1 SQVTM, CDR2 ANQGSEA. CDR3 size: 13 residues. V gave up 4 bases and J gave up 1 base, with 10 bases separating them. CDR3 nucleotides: TGCAGCGTTGCTAGGTTCGCGAACACTGAAGCTTTCTTT. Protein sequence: CSVARFANTEAFF.

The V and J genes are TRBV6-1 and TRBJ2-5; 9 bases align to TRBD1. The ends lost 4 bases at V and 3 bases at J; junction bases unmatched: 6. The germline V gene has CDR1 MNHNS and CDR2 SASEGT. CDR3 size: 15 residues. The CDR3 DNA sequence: TGTGCCAGCAGTGGAGGGACAGGGAGGGAAGAGACCCAGTACTTC. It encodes CASSGGTGREETQYF.

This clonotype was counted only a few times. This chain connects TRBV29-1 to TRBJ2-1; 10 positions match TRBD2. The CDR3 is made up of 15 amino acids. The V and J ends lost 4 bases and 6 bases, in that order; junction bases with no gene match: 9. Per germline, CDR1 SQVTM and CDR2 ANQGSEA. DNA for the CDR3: TGCAGCGTTGCCCCTAGCGGGGGCGTTTCCAATGAGCAGTTCTTC. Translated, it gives CSVAPSGGVSNEQFF.

CDR3 sequence (DNA): TGTGCCAGCGTAGAAGGAACTGGGGCCAACGTCCTGACTTTC. It specifies CASVEGTGANVLTF. The chain links TRBV13 to TRBJ2-6, with unresolved D. The CDR3 has 14 residues. Germline CDR1 PRHDT, CDR2 FYEKMQ (reference sequence). V shed 8 bases and J shed 2 bases, with 10 bases lying between them.

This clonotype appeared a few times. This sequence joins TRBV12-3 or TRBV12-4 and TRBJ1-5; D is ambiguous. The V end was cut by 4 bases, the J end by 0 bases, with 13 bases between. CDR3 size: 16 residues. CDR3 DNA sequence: TGTGCCAGCAGTTCCTCCGCTTATGATAGCAATCAGCCCCAGCATTTT. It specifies CASSSSAYDSNQPQHF.

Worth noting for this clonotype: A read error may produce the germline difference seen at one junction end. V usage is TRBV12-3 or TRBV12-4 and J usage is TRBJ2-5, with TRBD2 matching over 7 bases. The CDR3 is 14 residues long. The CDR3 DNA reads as TGTGCCAGCAGTTCCCTAGGATCGCGGGAGACCCAGCACTTC. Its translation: CASSSLGSRETQHF.